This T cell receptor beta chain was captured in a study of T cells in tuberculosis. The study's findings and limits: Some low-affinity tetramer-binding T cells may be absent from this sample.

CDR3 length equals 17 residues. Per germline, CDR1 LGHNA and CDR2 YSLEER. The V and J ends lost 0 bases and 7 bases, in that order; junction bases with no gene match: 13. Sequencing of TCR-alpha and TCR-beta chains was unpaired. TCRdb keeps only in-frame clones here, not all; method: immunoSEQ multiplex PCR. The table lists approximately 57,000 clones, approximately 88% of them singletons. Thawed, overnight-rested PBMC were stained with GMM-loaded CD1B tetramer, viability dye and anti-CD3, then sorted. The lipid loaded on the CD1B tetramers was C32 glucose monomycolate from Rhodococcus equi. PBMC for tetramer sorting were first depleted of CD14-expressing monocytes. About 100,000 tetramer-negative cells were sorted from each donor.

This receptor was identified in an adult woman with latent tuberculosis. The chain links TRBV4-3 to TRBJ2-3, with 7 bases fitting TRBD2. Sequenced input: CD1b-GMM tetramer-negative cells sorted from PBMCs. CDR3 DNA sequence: TGCGCCAGCAGCCAAGATCGCGTCGGGGGGAGAAGAAATACGCAGTATTTT. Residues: CASSQDRVGGRRNTQYF.